This T cell receptor beta chain was identified in a study of blood T cell repertoires in COVID-19. Overall study: The United States, Italy and Spain were the sources of the acute and convalescent COVID-19 samples. PBMCs, B-cell-depleted T cells, or T cells were the source of the cDNA or gDNA that made up the material.

Unmatched junction bases numbered 13, after V lost 11 bases and J lost 3 bases. This CDR3 comprises 15 residues. Germline V CDR1 and CDR2: LNHDA, SQIVND (reference sequence). Per the study methods: Estimation of nucleated cell counts relied on the amplification of reference gene primers. Produced via immunoSEQ multiplex PCR; TCRdb's table is partial and in-frame only. The V and J calls and clone size come from that table; D and trimming were worked out from the DNA. Of approximately 150,000 clones in the sample, 87% are singletons; the top ten hold around 0.91%. The source material was peripheral blood. This chain links TRBV19 with TRBJ1-2, with 9 bases matching TRBD1. The origin of this receptor is a woman aged 45-65 years with acute or convalescent COVID-19. The CDR3 region is CAVLGDRALHYGYTF. The CDR3 bases are TGTGCCGTACTTGGGGACAGGGCTCTTCACTATGGCTACACCTTC.